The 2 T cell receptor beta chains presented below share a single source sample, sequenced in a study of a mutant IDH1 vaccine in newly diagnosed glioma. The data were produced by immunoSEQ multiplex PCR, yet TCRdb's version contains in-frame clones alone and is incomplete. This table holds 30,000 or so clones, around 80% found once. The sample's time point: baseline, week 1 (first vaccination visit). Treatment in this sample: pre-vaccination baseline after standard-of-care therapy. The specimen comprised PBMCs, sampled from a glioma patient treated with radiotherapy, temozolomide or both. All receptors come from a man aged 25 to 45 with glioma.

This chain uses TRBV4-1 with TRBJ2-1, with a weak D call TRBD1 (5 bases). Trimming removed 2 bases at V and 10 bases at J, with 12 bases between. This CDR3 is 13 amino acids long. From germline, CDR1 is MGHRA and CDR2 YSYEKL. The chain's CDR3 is CASSQRQGYEQFF. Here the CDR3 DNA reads TGCGCCAGCAGCCAACGGCAGGGCTACGAGCAGTTCTTC.

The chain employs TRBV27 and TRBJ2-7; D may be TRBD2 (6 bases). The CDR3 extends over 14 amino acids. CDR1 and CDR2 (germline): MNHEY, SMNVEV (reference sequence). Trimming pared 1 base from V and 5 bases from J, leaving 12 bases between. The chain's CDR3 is CASSLLEEGHEQYF. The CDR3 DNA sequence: TGTGCCAGCAGTTTATTGGAGGAGGGCCACGAGCAGTACTTC.